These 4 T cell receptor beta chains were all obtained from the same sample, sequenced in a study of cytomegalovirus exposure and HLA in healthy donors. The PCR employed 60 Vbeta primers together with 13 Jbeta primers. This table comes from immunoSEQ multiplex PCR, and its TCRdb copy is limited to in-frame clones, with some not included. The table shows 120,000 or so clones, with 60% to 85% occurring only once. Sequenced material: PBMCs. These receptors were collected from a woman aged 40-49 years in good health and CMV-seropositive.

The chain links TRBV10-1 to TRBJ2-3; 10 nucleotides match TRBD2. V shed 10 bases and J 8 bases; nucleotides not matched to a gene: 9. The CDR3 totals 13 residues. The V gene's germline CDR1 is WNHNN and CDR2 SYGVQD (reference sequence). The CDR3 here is CATSGTSEGTQYF. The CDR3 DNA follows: TGCGCCACCTCTGGGACTAGCGAGGGTACGCAGTATTTT.

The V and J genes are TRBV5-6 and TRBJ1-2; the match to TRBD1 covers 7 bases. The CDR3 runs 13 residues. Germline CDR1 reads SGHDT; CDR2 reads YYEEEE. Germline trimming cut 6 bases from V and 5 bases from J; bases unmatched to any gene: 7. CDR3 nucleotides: TGTGCCAGCACCCTGTGGGACAGTTATGGCTACACCTTC. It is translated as CASTLWDSYGYTF.

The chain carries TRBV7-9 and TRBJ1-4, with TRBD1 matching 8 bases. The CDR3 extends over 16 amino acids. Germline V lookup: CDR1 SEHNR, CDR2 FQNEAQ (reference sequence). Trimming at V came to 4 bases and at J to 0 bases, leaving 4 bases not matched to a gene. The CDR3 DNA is TGTGCCAGCAGCTACGGACAGGGCGCAACTAATGAAAAACTGTTTTTT. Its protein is CASSYGQGATNEKLFF. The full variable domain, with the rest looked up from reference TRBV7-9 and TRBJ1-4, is DTGVSQNPRHKITKRGQNVTFRCDPISEHNRLYWYRQTLGQGPEFLTYFQNEAQLEKSRLLSDRFSAERPKGSFSTLEIQRTEQGDSAMYLCASSYGQGATNEKLFFGSGTQLSVL.

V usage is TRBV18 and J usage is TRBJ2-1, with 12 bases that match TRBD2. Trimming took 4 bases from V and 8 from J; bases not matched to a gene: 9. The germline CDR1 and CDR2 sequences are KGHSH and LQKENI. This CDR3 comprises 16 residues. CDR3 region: CASSLLAGGSADEQFF. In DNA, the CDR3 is TGTGCCAGCTCACTTCTAGCGGGAGGGTCCGCGGATGAGCAGTTCTTC.